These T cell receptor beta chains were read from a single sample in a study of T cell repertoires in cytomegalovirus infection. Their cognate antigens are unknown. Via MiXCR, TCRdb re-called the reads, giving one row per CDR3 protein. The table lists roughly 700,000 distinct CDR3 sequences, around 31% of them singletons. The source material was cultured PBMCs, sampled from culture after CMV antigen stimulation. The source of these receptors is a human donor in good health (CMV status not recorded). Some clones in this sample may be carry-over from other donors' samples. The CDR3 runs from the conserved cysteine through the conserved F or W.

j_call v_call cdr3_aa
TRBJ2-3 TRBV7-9 CASSLELVSDTQYF
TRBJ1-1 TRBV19 CASSIGTQYLNTEAFF
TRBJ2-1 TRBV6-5 CASSYGGTSGEQFF
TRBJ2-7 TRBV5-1 CASSLAGLDEQYF
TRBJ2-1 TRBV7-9 CASREGEVQFF
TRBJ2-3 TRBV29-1 CSVAGGQRILTDTQYF
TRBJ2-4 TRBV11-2 CASSLLYSGIAKNIQYF
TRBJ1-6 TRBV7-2 CASSLAGTGYNSPLHF
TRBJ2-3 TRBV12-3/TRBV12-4 CASSGGSAGTQYF
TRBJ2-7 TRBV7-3 CASSDGTRALEQYF
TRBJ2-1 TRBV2 CASSRQVVNEQFF
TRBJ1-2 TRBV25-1 CASSEYGGGVSGYTF
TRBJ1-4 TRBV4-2 CASSQEFTGANEKLFF
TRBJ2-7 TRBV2 CASIARQGEQYF
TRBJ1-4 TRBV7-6 CASSLAGGLEEKLFF
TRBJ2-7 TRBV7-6 CAGSFYLLYEQYF
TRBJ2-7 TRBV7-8 CASSLWDGHEQYF
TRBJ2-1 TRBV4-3 CASSQEFELGNEQFF
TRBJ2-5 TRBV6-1 CASSEVGTVHYNVETQYF
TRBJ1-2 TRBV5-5 CASRRTGEETHYGYTF
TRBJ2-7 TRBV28 CASSYDRNYEQYF
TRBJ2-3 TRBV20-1 CSARSWDTDTQYF
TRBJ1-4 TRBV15 CATSRDATNEKLFF
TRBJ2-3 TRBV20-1 CSARDMGFGTDTQYF
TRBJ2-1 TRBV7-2 CASSPPGLAGAKQFF
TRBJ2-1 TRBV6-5 CASTGTSGAFYNEQFF
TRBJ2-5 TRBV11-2 CASSVGAVETQYF
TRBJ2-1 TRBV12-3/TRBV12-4 CASSMTGSEQFF
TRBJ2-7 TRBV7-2 CASSLTSGTYEQYF
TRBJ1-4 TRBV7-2 CASSLAGIEKLFF
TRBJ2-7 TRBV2 CASRIQVQSYEQYF
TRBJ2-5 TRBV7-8 CASSRPRVETQYF
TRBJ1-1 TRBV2 CASSTGPRTVAFF
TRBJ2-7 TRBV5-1 CASSWGTGSNEQYF
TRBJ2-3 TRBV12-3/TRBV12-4 CASSSKSRLAAYTQYF
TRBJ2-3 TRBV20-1 CSARVRREAKTQYF
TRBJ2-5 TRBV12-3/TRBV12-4 CASSLTRGYQETQYF
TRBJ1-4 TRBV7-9 CASSTRPFDRGVGLFF
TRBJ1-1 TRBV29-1 CSALNREAFF
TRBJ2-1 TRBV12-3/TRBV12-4 CASSLLEQQFF
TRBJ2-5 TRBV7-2 CASTNRLAPGTQYF
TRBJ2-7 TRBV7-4 CASSFRSRSGYEQYF
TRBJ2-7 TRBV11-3 CASSSRPGQQTEQYF
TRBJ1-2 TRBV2 CASSATGFGYGYTF
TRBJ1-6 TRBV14 CASSQSTGAYNSPLHF
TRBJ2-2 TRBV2 CASSGQRTTGELFF
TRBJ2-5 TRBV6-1 CASSSSHQTQYF
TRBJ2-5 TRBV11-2 CASSSGLAYIGETQYF
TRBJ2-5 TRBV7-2 CASSLGGQGSETQYF
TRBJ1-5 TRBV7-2 CASGSTVNQPQHF
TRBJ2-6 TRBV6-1 CASILSPPGTGAPGANVLTF
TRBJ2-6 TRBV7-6 CASSSIPGQTSGANVLTF
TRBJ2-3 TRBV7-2 CASSLEGLPGADTQYF
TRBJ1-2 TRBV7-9 CASSSGGPYGYTF
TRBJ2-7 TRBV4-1 CASSQRPGLPYYEQYF
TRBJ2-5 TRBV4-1 CASSQDPGIGETQYF
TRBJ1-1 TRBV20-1 CSARPWDRGGDTEAFF
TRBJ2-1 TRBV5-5 CASSVEGNEQFF
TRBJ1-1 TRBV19 CASKHGNTEAFF
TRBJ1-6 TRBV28 CAARGDLTYNSPLHF